This TCR beta chain appears in the sequencing data of a study of cytomegalovirus exposure and HLA in healthy donors. Study-level points and caveats: Later on, an analysis showed TCR association rates differing by HLA locus, with DRB1 the most and HLA-C the fewest. Further analysis, carried out later, found HLA-associated TCR beta chains more clonally expanded than equally common other chains.

Donors had nominal health at sampling but likely had unrecorded immune exposures. PCR was performed using 60 Vbeta and 13 Jbeta primers. In the study's own analysis: Roughly 12 million shared chains were among around 78 million unique TCR beta chains counted in a later analysis. Generated by immunoSEQ multiplex PCR, the TCRdb table keeps only in-frame clones and is missing some. V and J calls and clone size are copied from that table; D and trimming were computed from the DNA. The sample has some 120,000 clones; 83% are singletons. A note on this clone: Its target is not known.

The origin of this receptor is a woman aged 40 to 50 in good health and CMV-seropositive. Sequencing was carried out using PBMCs.

The CDR3 protein is CASSPMAGAVGNEQFF. DNA for the CDR3: TGTGCCAGCAGCCCCATGGCGGGAGCGGTAGGCAATGAGCAGTTCTTC. The J gene is TRBJ2-1, the V gene TRBV7-9; 7 bases map to TRBD2. From germline, CDR1 is SEHNR and CDR2 FQNEAQ (reference sequence). This CDR3 has 16 amino acids. V was pared by 5 bases and J by 6 bases, with 13 bases of the junction left unmatched.